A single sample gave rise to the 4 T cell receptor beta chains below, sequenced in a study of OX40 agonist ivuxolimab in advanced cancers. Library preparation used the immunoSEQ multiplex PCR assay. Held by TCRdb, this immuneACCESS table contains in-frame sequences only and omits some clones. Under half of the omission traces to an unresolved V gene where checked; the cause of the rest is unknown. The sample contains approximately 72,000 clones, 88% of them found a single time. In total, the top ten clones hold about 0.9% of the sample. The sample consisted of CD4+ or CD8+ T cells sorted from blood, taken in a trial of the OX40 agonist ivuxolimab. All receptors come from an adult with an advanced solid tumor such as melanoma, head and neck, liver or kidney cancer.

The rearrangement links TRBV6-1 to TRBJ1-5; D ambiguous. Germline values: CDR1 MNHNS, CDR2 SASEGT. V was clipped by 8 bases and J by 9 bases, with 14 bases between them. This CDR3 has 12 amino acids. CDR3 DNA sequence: TGTGCCAGCTCGCCCCCGGGTCGGCCCCAGCATTTT. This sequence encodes CASSPPGRPQHF.

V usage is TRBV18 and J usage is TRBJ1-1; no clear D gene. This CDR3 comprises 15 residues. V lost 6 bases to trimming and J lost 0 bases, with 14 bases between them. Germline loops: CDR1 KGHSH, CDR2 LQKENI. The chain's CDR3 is CASSSGPPMNTEAFF. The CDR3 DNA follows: TGTGCCAGCTCTAGCGGACCACCTATGAACACTGAAGCTTTCTTT.

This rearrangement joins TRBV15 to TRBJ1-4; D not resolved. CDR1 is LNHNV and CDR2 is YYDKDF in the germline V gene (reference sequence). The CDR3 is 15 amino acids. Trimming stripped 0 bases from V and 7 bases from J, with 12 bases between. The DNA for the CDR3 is TGTGCCACCAGCAGAGATCCGGGCGCCGGTGAAAAACTGTTTTTT. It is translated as CATSRDPGAGEKLFF.

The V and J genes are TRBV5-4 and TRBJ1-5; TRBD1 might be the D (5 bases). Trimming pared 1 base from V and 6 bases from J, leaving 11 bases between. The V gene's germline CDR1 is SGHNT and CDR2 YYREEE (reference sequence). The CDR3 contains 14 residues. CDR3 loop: CASSLQSGIQPQHF. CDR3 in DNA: TGTGCCAGCAGCTTGCAATCAGGGATTCAGCCCCAGCATTTT.